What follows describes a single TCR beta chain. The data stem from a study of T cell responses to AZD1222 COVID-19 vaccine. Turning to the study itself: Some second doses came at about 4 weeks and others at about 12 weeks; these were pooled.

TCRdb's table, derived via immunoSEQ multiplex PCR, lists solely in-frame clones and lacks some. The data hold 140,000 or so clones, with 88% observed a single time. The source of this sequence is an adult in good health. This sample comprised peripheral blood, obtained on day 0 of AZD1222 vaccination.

CDR3 residues: CASSPRTGDGSPLHF. The CDR3 coding sequence is TGTGCCAGCAGTCCACGTACAGGGGATGGGTCACCCCTCCACTTT. V is TRBV28 and J is TRBJ1-6; the match to TRBD1 covers 7 bases. The ends lost 5 bases at V and 10 bases at J; junction bases unmatched: 11. This CDR3 contains 15 residues. Germline CDR1 is MDHEN and CDR2 is SYDVKM. Complete variable domain (other parts from reference TRBV28 and TRBJ1-6): DVKVTQSSRYLVKRTGEKVFLECVQDMDHENMFWYRQDPGLGLRLIYFSYDVKMKEKGDIPEGYSVSREKKERFSLILESASTNQTSMYLCASSPRTGDGSPLHFGNGTRLTVT.